This T cell receptor beta chain was sequenced in a study of CD8+CD57+ T cells in acquired aplastic anemia. Overall study: Roughly 3.1 ug was the average amount of DNA from sorted CD4+ and CD8+ cells. Whole-study results and caveats: Shared by patients and controls, around 27 CD8+ CDR3s were abundant in patients.

This CDR3 has 16 residues. The germline V gene encodes CDR1 KGHSH and CDR2 LQKENI. CD8+CD57+ cell expansion had been shown by flow cytometry in patients chosen for sequencing. Patients, without exception, had severe acquired aplastic anemia. The blood sampling took place in patients who had so far received no therapy. A word on this clonotype: The antigen is unknown. Just one base apart from a much larger clone, this may be a read error.

Genomic DNA provided the template from which TCR beta VDJ and CDR3 profiles were obtained. A single record per CDR3 protein comes from TCRdb applying MiXCR to the reads. The sample carries hundreds of thousands of distinct CDR3 sequences, roughly 53% recorded once. The chain carries TRBV18 and TRBJ1-1, with 7 positions matching TRBD1. The receptor's source is a human donor with aplastic anemia. Sequencing was performed on sorted CD4+, CD8+, or CD8+CD57+ T cells (not recorded which) from PBMCs. CDR3: CASSPSTGFMNTEALF. CDR3 DNA sequence: TGTGCCAGCTCACCTTCGACAGGGTTTATGAACACTGAAGCTCTCTTT.